This entry lists 15 T cell receptor beta chains sequenced from one sample in a study of type 1 regulatory T cells. No antigen has been identified for these receptors. TCRdb processed the reads anew with MiXCR; each CDR3 protein has one entry. The table includes about 65,000 distinct CDR3 sequences, around 49% detected once. The source material was cultured non-Tr1 T cells, either the whole culture or a sorted T cell fraction (not recorded which). All receptors come from a human donor in good health.

This clonotype was counted a few times. The V call is TRBV19, the J call TRBJ2-7; no clear D gene. This CDR3 region has 13 residues. Looked up from germline, CDR1 is LNHDA and CDR2 is SQIVND (reference sequence). The V end was cut by 5 bases, the J end by 5 bases, with 13 bases between. CDR3 loop: CASSARPPNEQYF. In DNA form, the CDR3 reads TGTGCCAGTAGTGCCCGGCCACCCAACGAGCAGTACTTC.

The rearrangement links TRBV7-6 to TRBJ2-5; D unclear. V was cut by 1 base and J by 5 bases, with 5 bases left in between. Germline assignment: CDR1 SGHVS and CDR2 FNYEAQ. This CDR3 has 12 amino acids. For the CDR3, the DNA is TGTGCCAGCAGCTTAGTCCAGGAGACCCAGTACTTC. Translation gives CASSLVQETQYF.

The gene calls are TRBV3-1 and TRBJ1-1; D possibly corresponds to TRBD1 (6 bases). Germline values: CDR1 LGHDT, CDR2 YNNKEL (reference sequence). Between the trimmed V and J ends, which lost 3 bases and 5 bases, there was a span of 13 bases. The CDR3 totals 14 residues. The CDR3 DNA reads TGTGCCAGCAGCCAGGGGGCGGTGGGTACTGAAGCTTTCTTT. Protein: CASSQGAVGTEAFF.

The V call is TRBV3-2, the J call TRBJ1-1; the D call TRBD1 from the table was never checked on the DNA. TRBV3-2 is described as a pseudogene. The length of the CDR3 is 16 residues. The CDR3 spells CASSQDHRTGNTEAFF. The CDR3 DNA reads TGTGCCAGCAGCCAAGATCATCGGACAGGGAACACTGAAGCTTTCTTT.

The V and J genes are TRBV6-1 and TRBJ1-1; the D gene is possibly TRBD1 (6 bases). This CDR3 has 14 residues. V was pared by 0 bases and J by 8 bases, with 13 bases between. Per germline, CDR1 MNHNS and CDR2 SASEGT. The DNA for the CDR3 is TGTGCCAGCAGTGAAGCTCGCGGGGGCGGAGAAGCTTTCTTT. This encodes CASSEARGGGEAFF.

The V gene is TRBV5-1, the J gene TRBJ2-4; 7 bases fit TRBD1. The CDR3 sequence is 15 residues long. V lost 4 bases to trimming and J lost 5 bases; unmatched junction nucleotides: 9. Germline CDR1 SGHRS, CDR2 YFSETQ. This CDR3 is CASSATTGSENIQYF. In DNA form, the CDR3 reads TGCGCCAGCAGCGCTACGACAGGGTCCGAAAACATTCAGTACTTC.

In regard to this clonotype: It may be a read error: a sequence one base away is much more abundant. The chain couples TRBV5-6 to TRBJ2-1; D could derive from TRBD1 or TRBD2 (6 bases each). Looked up from germline, CDR1 is SGHDT and CDR2 is YYEEEE. The CDR3 covers 14 residues. V lost 1 base and J 9 bases, leaving 14 bases between the germline ends. The CDR3 nucleotides read TGTGCCAGCAGCTTGATGGGGGGCGGTTTTGAGCAGTTCTTC. Protein product: CASSLMGGGFEQFF.

This clonotype turned up a few times. The chain combines TRBV12-3 or TRBV12-4 with TRBJ2-1; D could derive from TRBD1 or TRBD2 (7 bases each). The CDR3 extends over 17 amino acids. Between the trimmed V and J ends, which lost 7 bases and 4 bases, there was a span of 23 bases. The CDR3, as DNA: TGTGCCAGCACGAAGTGGGGGCCCAGGGGGGGATACAATGAGCAGTTCTTC. Protein product: CASTKWGPRGGYNEQFF.

CDR3 loop: CASSPSGMQETQYF. The CDR3 DNA reads TGTGCCAGCAGCCCCTCCGGAATGCAAGAGACCCAGTACTTC. V is TRBV7-3 and J is TRBJ2-5; the D is unclear. Germline CDR1 and CDR2: SGHTA and FQGTGA. The CDR3 consists of 14 residues. The V end lost 5 bases, the J end lost 2 bases, and 12 bases lay between the germline ends.

The chain couples TRBV19 to TRBJ1-1; 10 positions match TRBD1. J was trimmed by 5 bases and V by 5 bases; bases with no gene match: 2. This CDR3 is built from 13 residues. CDR1 LNHDA and CDR2 SQIVND come from the germline V gene (reference sequence). CDR3 DNA: TGTGCCAGTAGTGACAGGGGGCTTACTGAAGCTTTCTTT. Its translation: CASSDRGLTEAFF.

This clonotype counts as medium-sized. The chain links TRBV7-9 to TRBJ2-1; no reliable D call. The CDR3 is 16 amino acids. Germline V gene sequence: CDR1 SEHNR, CDR2 FQNEAQ (reference sequence). V shed 5 bases and J shed 0 bases, with 14 bases lying between them. The CDR3 DNA sequence: TGTGCCAGCAGCCCCTTTCCGCGGCACTCCTACAATGAGCAGTTCTTC. It encodes CASSPFPRHSYNEQFF.

The chain has TRBV5-1 and TRBJ1-1, with D hard to call. Deletions cut 0 bases from V and 9 bases from J, with 18 bases between. The CDR3 has 15 residues. CDR1 is SGHRS and CDR2 is YFSETQ in the germline V gene. This CDR3 is CASSLVIAGGEKAFF. CDR3 nucleotide sequence: TGCGCCAGCAGCTTGGTGATCGCGGGTGGGGAGAAAGCTTTCTTT.

This clonotype has a handful of counts. The chain couples TRBV10-3 to TRBJ2-1, with a weak D call TRBD1 (5 bases). The CDR3 runs to 13 residues. Trimming removed 11 bases from V and 6 bases from J, with 17 bases in between. CDR1 ENHRY and CDR2 SYGVKD come from the germline V gene. CDR3 amino acids: CAAAESGRNEQFF. The CDR3 DNA reads TGTGCCGCGGCCGAATCAGGGCGCAATGAGCAGTTCTTC.

Comment on this clonotype: Germline is not matched at one junction end, which may reflect a read error. The chain links TRBV11-3 to TRBJ2-1, with 8 bases aligning to TRBD1. Germline CDR1 is SGHNT and CDR2 is YENEEA. The CDR3 loop spans 15 amino acids. CDR3 amino acids: CPSSLQGVSYNEQFF. CDR3 DNA: TGTCCCAGCAGCCTACAGGGGGTATCCTACAATGAGCAGTTCTTC.

The chain joins TRBV11-3 to TRBJ2-7; D is possibly TRBD2 (6 bases). V lost 6 bases and J lost 9, with 15 bases in between. Looked up from germline, CDR1 is SGHNT and CDR2 is YENEEA. The CDR3 totals 12 residues. CDR3 nucleotides: TGTGCCAGCAGAGAGGGGTTCGGGGGGCAGTACTTC. It specifies CASREGFGGQYF.